This T cell receptor beta chain was recovered during a study of CD8+ T cells in alopecia areata. Noted treatment: oral pan-JAK inhibitor, 5-10 mg twice daily. After isolation, RNA underwent reverse transcription to generate cDNA as the sequencing template. Using immunoSEQ multiplex PCR, the repertoire was profiled, and TCRdb retains in-frame clones only, with some absent. Of under 150,000 clones listed, 53% were seen once; the top ten hold roughly 0.5%. The receptor was isolated from a human donor with alopecia areata. The sample in question was CD4+ T cells sorted from blood, obtained at week 4, from a patient treated with tofacitinib.

The CDR3 bases are TGTGCCAGCAGTGATAGGACAGGGGTCGTACGTGGAAACACCATATATTTT. Translated, it gives CASSDRTGVVRGNTIYF. The chain employs TRBV6-1 and TRBJ1-3, with 9 bases fitting TRBD1. CDR1 and CDR2 (germline): MNHNS, SASEGT. The CDR3 extends over 17 amino acids. J was trimmed by 3 bases and V by 3 bases; bases with no gene match: 9.